A single sample gave rise to the 10 T cell receptor beta chains below, sequenced in a study of blood T cell repertoires in COVID-19. Libraries were prepared by immunoSEQ multiplex PCR; TCRdb keeps only in-frame clonotypes and omits some of them. This sample has 150,000 to 200,000 clones, with 60% to 85% found just once. Sequenced material: peripheral blood. These receptors were obtained from an older man with acute or convalescent COVID-19.

The V call is TRBV2, the J call TRBJ1-1; D gene unclear. V dropped 2 bases and J dropped 6 bases, with 4 bases sitting between them. Germline lookup yields CDR1 SNHLY and CDR2 FYNNEI. CDR3 size: 11 residues. As DNA, the CDR3 is TGTGCCAGCAGTGAACAGTCTGAAGCTTTCTTT. It translates to CASSEQSEAFF.

The rearrangement joins TRBV5-1 to TRBJ2-7; a weak D match, TRBD1 (5 bases). The CDR3 is 14 residues long. Per the germline V gene, CDR1 is SGHRS and CDR2 is YFSETQ. V was clipped by 4 bases and J by 2 bases, with 13 bases between them. DNA of the CDR3: TGCGCCAGCAGCAAAGGACACCAGGCCTACGAGCAGTACTTC. Its translation is CASSKGHQAYEQYF. The variable domain in full, with the rest retrieved from reference TRBV5-1 and TRBJ2-7, is KAGVTQTPRYLIKTRGQQVTLSCSPISGHRSVSWYQQTPGQGLQFLFEYFSETQRNKGNFPGRFSGRQFSNSRSEMNVSTLELGDSALYLCASSKGHQAYEQYFGPGTRLTVT.

The gene calls are TRBV9 and TRBJ2-6; D is uncertain. Germline V gene data show CDR1 as SGDLS and CDR2 as YYNGEE. The CDR3 has 14 residues. The V gene lost 3 bases and the J gene lost 2 bases, with 6 bases spanning the gap. The CDR3 region is CASSGQTGANVLTF. The DNA for the CDR3 is TGTGCCAGCAGCGGCCAGACTGGGGCCAACGTCCTGACTTTC.

The chain is built from TRBV2 and TRBJ1-3; TRBD1 agrees at 8 bases. V shed 9 bases and J 0 bases; nucleotides not matched to a gene: 4. This CDR3 region has 14 residues. Germline V gives CDR1 SNHLY, CDR2 FYNNEI. In DNA, the CDR3 is TGTGCCAGTACCGGGACAGGCTCTGGAAACACCATATATTTT. Protein sequence: CASTGTGSGNTIYF.

The chain is built from TRBV29-1 and TRBJ2-7, with TRBD1 identical over 10 bases. Germline V gene sequence: CDR1 SQVTM, CDR2 ANQGSEA. Trimming cost V 4 bases and J 4 bases; bases outside gene matches: 7. CDR3 size: 14 residues. The CDR3 DNA is TGCAGCGTTGGTACCGGGACAGGGGTTTACGAGCAGTACTTC. It yields the protein CSVGTGTGVYEQYF.

The rearrangement links TRBV11-2 to TRBJ1-1; weak D call: TRBD1 (5 bases). Germline loops: CDR1 SGHAT, CDR2 FQNNGV. This CDR3 spans 15 amino acids. With 1 base removed from V and 6 bases from J, the gap between germline ends came to 15 bases. CDR3 sequence: CASSLVRSGGAEAFF. CDR3 coding DNA: TGTGCCAGCAGCTTAGTCCGCTCCGGAGGGGCTGAAGCTTTCTTT.

V usage is TRBV5-1 and J usage is TRBJ2-3; TRBD2 agrees at 11 bases. Trimming at V came to 4 bases and at J to 6 bases, leaving 4 bases not matched to a gene. In germline, CDR1 is SGHRS, CDR2 YFSETQ. The CDR3 length is 14 residues. As DNA, the CDR3 is TGCGCCAGCAGCCCCGGGACTAGCGGTGATACGCAGTATTTT. Protein product: CASSPGTSGDTQYF.

With respect to this clone: One end of the junction does not line up with germline, which may come from a read error. The CDR3 nucleotides read TGTGCCAGCTACCGGGACTCCAACAATGAGCAGTTCTTC. Protein sequence: CASYRDSNNEQFF. This rearrangement joins TRBV28 to TRBJ2-1; D may be TRBD2 (6 bases). Per the germline V gene, CDR1 is MDHEN and CDR2 is SYDVKM. The CDR3 totals 13 residues.

V gene TRBV6-1 combines with J gene TRBJ1-5; 7 nucleotides agree with TRBD1. Germline-derived CDR1 and CDR2 are MNHNS and SASEGT. V gave up 3 bases and J gave up 0 bases; unmatched junction bases: 5. The CDR3 has 16 residues. The CDR3 DNA follows: TGTGCCAGCAGTGAGATGAACAGGGGTAGCAATCAGCCCCAGCATTTT. Translated, it gives CASSEMNRGSNQPQHF.

This clone was found a few times. This chain links TRBV6-2 or TRBV6-3 with TRBJ2-1, with TRBD2 matching 10 bases. CDR3 length: 16 amino acids. Losses at the gene ends were 3 bases for V and 9 bases for J; bases not matched to a gene: 11. The germline CDR1 and CDR2 sequences are MNHEY and SVGEGT. CDR3 residues: CASSYSEAGGLIEQFF. The CDR3 region has the DNA TGTGCCAGCAGTTATTCTGAAGCGGGGGGGCTGATTGAGCAGTTCTTC.